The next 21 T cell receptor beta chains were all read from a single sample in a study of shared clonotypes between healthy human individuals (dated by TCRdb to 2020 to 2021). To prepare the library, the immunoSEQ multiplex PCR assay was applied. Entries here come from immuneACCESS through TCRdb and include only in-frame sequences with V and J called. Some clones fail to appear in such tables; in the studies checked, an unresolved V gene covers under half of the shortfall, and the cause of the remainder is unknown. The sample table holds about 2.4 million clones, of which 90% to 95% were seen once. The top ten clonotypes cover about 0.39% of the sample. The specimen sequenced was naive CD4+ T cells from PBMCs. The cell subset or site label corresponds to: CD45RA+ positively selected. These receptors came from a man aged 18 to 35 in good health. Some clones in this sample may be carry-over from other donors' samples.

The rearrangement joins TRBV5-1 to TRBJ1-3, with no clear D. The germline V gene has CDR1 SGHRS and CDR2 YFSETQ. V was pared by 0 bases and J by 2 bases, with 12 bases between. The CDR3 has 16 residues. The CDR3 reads CASSLAPGNAGNTIYF. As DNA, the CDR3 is TGCGCCAGCAGCTTGGCCCCGGGTAATGCTGGAAACACCATATATTTT.

As DNA, the CDR3 is TGTGCCAGCACCCCCGACTTCGGACATCCCCCTGGCTACACCTTC. Encoded protein: CASTPDFGHPPGYTF. The gene calls are TRBV2 and TRBJ1-2; D may be TRBD1 (5 bases). Germline V lookup: CDR1 SNHLY, CDR2 FYNNEI. V was clipped by 7 bases and J by 7 bases, with 22 bases between them. The CDR3 loop spans 15 amino acids.

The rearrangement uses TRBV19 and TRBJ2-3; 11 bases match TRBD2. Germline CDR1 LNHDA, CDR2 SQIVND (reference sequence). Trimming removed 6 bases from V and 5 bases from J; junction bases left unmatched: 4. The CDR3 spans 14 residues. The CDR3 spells CASRGSGRGDTQYF. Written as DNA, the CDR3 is TGTGCCAGTAGAGGTAGCGGGAGGGGAGATACGCAGTATTTT.

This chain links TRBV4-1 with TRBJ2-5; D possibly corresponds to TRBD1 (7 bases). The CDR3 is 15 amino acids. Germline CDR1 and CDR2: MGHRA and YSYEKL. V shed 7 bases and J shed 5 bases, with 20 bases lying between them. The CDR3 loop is CASTRSQGGSETQYF. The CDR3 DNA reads TGCGCCAGCACCCGAAGTCAGGGGGGTTCTGAGACCCAGTACTTC.

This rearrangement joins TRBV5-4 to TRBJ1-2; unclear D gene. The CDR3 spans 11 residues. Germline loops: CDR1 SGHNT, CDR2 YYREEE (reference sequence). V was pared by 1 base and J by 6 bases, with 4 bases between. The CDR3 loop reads CASSLRDGYTF. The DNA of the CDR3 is TGTGCCAGCAGCTTGAGGGATGGCTACACCTTC. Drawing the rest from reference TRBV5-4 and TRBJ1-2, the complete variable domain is ETGVTQSPTHLIKTRGQQVTLRCSSQSGHNTVSWYQQALGQGPQFIFQYYREEENGRGNFPPRFSGLQFPNYSSELNVNALELDDSALYLCASSLRDGYTFGSGTRLTVV.

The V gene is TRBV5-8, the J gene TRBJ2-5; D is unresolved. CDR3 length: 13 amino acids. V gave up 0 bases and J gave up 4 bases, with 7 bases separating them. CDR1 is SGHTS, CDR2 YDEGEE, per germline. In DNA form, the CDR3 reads TGTGCCAGCAGCTTGGCAGGCGCAGAGACCCAGTACTTC. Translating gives CASSLAGAETQYF.

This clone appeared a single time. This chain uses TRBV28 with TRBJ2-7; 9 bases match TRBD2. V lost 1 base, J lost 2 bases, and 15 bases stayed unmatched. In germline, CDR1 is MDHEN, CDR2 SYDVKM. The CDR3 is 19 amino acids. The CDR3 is CASSLYVLGSAGGTYEQYF. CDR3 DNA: TGTGCCAGCAGTTTATACGTCCTGGGGTCTGCGGGGGGGACCTACGAGCAGTACTTC.

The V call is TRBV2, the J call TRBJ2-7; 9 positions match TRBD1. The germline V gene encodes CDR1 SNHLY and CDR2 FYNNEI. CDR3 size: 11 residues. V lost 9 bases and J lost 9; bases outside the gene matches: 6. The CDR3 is CASSTGGAQYF. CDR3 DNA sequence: TGTGCCAGTTCCACAGGGGGCGCGCAGTACTTC.

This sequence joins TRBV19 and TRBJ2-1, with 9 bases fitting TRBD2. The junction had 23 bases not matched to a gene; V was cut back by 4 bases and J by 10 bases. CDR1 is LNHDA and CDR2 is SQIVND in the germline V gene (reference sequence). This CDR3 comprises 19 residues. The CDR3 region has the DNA TGTGCCAGTAGTACCGGGACTAGCCCCTCGTCGACTCGTGAAGACGAGCAGTTCTTC. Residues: CASSTGTSPSSTREDEQFF.

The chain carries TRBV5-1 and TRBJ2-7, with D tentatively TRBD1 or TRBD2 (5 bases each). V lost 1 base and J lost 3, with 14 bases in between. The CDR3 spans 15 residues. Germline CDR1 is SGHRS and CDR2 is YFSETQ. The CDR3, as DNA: TGCGCCAGCAGCTTGACAGGTGGGACCCTCTACGAGCAGTACTTC. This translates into CASSLTGGTLYEQYF.

The CDR3 bases are TGTGCCAGCAGTGAAGGGGGACGGATCTACGAGCAGTACTTC. Translation: CASSEGGRIYEQYF. This chain uses TRBV6-1 with TRBJ2-7; tentatively, D is TRBD1 or TRBD2 (5 bases each). V lost 1 base and J 3 bases, leaving 10 bases between the germline ends. The germline gives CDR1 MNHNS, CDR2 SASEGT. The CDR3 consists of 14 residues.

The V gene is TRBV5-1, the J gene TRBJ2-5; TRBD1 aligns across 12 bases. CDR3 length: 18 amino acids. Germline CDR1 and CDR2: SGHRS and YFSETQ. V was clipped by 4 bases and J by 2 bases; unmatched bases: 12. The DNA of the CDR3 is TGCGCCAGCAGCCAGGGACAGGGGGCCCCCCCTGTACAAGAGACCCAGTACTTC. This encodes CASSQGQGAPPVQETQYF.

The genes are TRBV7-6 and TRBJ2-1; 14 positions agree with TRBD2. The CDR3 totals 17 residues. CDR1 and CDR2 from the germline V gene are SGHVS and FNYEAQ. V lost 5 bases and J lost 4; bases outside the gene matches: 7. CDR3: CASSPRLAGGEYNEQFF. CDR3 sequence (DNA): TGTGCCAGCAGCCCCCGACTAGCGGGGGGGGAGTACAATGAGCAGTTCTTC.

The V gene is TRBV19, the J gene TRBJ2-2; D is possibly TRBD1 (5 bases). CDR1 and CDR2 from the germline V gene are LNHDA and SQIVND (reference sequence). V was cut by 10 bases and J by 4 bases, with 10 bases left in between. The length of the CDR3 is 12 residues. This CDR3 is CATQRGTGELFF. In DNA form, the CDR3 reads TGTGCCACCCAAAGGGGCACCGGGGAGCTGTTTTTT.

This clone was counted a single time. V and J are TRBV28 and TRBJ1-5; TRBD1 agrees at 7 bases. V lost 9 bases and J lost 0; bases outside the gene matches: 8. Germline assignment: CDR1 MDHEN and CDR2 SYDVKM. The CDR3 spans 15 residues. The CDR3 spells CASWTGRNSNQPQHF. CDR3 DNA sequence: TGTGCCAGTTGGACAGGTCGGAATAGCAATCAGCCCCAGCATTTT.

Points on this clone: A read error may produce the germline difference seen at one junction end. In nucleotides, the CDR3 is TGTGTCAGCAGCCCACCGGGTGTCGCTGGAAACACCATATATTTT. Its translation: CVSSPPGVAGNTIYF. V and J are TRBV11-2 and TRBJ1-3, with D hard to call. This CDR3 is built from 15 residues. Germline CDR1 and CDR2: SGHAT and FQNNGV. The full variable domain, rest sourced from reference TRBV11-2 and TRBJ1-3, is EAGVAQSPRYKIIEKRQSVAFWCNPISGHATLYWYQQILGQGPKLLIQFQNNGVVDDSQLPKDRFSAERLKGVDSTLKIQPAKLEDSAVYLCVSSPPGVAGNTIYFGEGSWLTVV.

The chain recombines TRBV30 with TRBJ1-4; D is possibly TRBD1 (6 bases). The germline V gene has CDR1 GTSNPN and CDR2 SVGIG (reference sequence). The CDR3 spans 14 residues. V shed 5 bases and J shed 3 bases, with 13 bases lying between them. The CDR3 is CAWASGVANEKLFF. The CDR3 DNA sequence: TGTGCCTGGGCATCAGGGGTGGCTAATGAAAAACTGTTTTTT. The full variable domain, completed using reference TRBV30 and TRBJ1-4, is SQTIHQWPATLVQPVGSPLSLECTVEGTSNPNLYWYRQAAGRGLQLLFYSVGIGQISSEVPQNLSASRPQDRQFILSSKKLLLSDSGFYLCAWASGVANEKLFFGSGTQLSVL.

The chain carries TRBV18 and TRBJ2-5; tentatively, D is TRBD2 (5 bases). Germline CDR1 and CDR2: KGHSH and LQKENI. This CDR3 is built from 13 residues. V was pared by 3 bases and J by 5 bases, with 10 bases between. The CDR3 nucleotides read TGTGCCAGCTCACCGGACCAGCGGGAGACCCAGTACTTC. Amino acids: CASSPDQRETQYF. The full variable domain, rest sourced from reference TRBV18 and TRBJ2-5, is NAGVMQNPRHLVRRRGQEARLRCSPMKGHSHVYWYRQLPEEGLKFMVYLQKENIIDESGMPKERFSAEFPKEGPSILRIQQVVRGDSAAYFCASSPDQRETQYFGPGTRLLVL.

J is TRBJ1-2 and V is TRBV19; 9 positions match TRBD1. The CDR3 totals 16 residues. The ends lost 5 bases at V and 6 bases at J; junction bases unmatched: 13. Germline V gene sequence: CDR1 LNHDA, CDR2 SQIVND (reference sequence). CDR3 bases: TGTGCCAGTAGTCCGGGACAGGGAAGTATAGGGCATGGCTACACCTTC. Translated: CASSPGQGSIGHGYTF.

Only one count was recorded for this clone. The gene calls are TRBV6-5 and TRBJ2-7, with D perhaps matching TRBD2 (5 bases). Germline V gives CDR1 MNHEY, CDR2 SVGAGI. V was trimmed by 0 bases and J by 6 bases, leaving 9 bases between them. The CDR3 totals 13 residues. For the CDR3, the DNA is TGTGCCAGCAGTTACTCGTCTAGCCTCGAGCAGTACTTC. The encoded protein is CASSYSSSLEQYF.

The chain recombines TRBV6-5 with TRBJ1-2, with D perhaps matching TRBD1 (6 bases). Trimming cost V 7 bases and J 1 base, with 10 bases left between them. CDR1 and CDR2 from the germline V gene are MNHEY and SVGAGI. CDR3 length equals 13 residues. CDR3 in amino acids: CASKQGFNYGYTF. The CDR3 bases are TGTGCCAGCAAGCAGGGGTTTAACTATGGCTACACCTTC.